The present entry profiles one T cell receptor beta chain with its context. The target of this receptor is not known. Per-base qualities were not stored, and no clone one base away is much larger. All CD3G-deficient patients had evidence of autoimmunity, which was more severe in two of the patients. Patients were tested at ages ranging from 2 to 39 years, and reduced naive and increased memory CD4+ and CD8+ T-cell proportions were found in the patients. CD4+ cells were FACS-sorted into CD25-high CD127-low regulatory T cells and CD25-low CD127-high conventional CD4+ T cells. More than five individuals with CD3G deficiency were included in the patient group. Patient samples and clinical data were obtained from an international physician network spanning the United States, Europe and Asia. Ficoll density separation was used to isolate peripheral blood mononuclear cells. CDR3 length: 15 amino acids, cysteine to phenylalanine. Here the CDR3 DNA is all that survives: 45 bases in frame from base 1. Germline trimming: 5 bases from V, 4 bases from J; junction bases outside gene matches: 6. In the germline V gene, CDR1 corresponds to SGHRS and CDR2 to YFSETQ.

In the multiplex PCR, 52 forward TRBV primers and 13 reverse TRBJ primers were used, and assay-based and computational corrections were applied for amplification bias. Within the immunoSEQ assay, multiplex PCR amplified rearranged TRB loci from genomic DNA. Sequencing of the TRB amplicons was done on an Illumina HiSeq platform. The authors' pipeline ran thus. Raw sequences were error-filtered and aligned to reference gene sequences by custom algorithms and were subsequently analyzed with the immunoSEQ online tools. Frequencies of productive and nonproductive TRB rearrangements were assessed among unique sequences as well as among total sequences. For TRB CDR3 positions 6 and 7, hydrophobicity together with amino acid composition served as the basis for assessing self-reactivity potential. Groups were compared by t tests, Mann-Whitney tests or two-way ANOVA performed in Prism software. In its TCRdb copy, this immuneACCESS table keeps in-frame sequences only and misses some clones. Where compared with another copy, unresolved V genes explain less than half of these, and the others have no known cause. V and J calls and clone size follow that table, whereas D and trimming were derived from the DNA. In this sample the table shows about 35,000 clones, 70% to 90% of which occur a single time. Of the sample, about 2.5% is held by the ten largest clones.

The sample is drawn from a study of regulatory T cells listed by TCRdb under 2018. For the wider study: T-cell receptor beta repertoires of sorted regulatory, conventional CD4+ and CD8+ T cells were compared between CD3G-deficient patients and healthy controls.

Here is what the overall study found, with its caveats: Restricted unique TRB V-J pairs and skewed V and J gene usage were observed in patient repertoires, most markedly in regulatory T cells. Hydrophobic residues at CDR3 positions 6 and 7 were enriched in conventional CD4+ T cells from CD3G-deficient patients, suggesting more self-reactive specificities.

The clonotype originates from a person aged 18 to 35 with CD3G deficiency. Sequencing used conventional CD4+ T cells sorted from blood. The sequence is built from TRBV5-1 and TRBJ1-1; 12 of the junction bases match TRBD1. The DNA is as follows: TGCGCCAGCAGGGGGACAGGGGGCTTTCGCACTGAAGCTTTCTTT. This yields the protein CASRGTGGFRTEAFF. Full variable domain (CDR3 extended with the reference TRBV5-1 and TRBJ1-1 proteins): KAGVTQTPRYLIKTRGQQVTLSCSPISGHRSVSWYQQTPGQGLQFLFEYFSETQRNKGNFPGRFSGRQFSNSRSEMNVSTLELGDSALYLCASRGTGGFRTEAFFGQGTRLTVV.